These T cell receptor beta chains were read from a single sample in a study of blood T cell repertoires in COVID-19. The protocol was immunoSEQ multiplex PCR, while the TCRdb copy is restricted to in-frame clones and leaves out a portion. The sample holds some 200,000 clones; 80% to 90% are singletons and the top ten take over 4.5%. Sequencing input: peripheral blood. The source of these receptors is an elderly man with acute or convalescent COVID-19. The CDR3 runs from the conserved cysteine through the conserved F or W.

cdr3_aa cdr3_length v_call
CASSLSGSPTGELFF 15 TRBV11-2
CASTLFPSGDTQYF 14 TRBV27
CASSQGQGAGGYTF 14 TRBV7-9
CASSLGRLQETQYF 14 TRBV11-3
CASSLGQGAYNEQFF 15 TRBV7-2
CASRPLAGGPRKYF 14 TRBV28
CASSRGTGGSGELFF 15 TRBV18
CASSSGSVQPQHF 13 TRBV7-9
CASSSLFGSPSSSYNEQFF 19 TRBV7-6
CASSLAGGADYGYTF 15 TRBV5-1
CASSLDTGTGELFF 14 TRBV11-2
CASSDGTANTGELFF 15 TRBV6-1
CASSEGPLRTDTQYF 15 TRBV6-1
CASSLAEKGTDTQYF 15 TRBV2
CASSLGQAGANVLTF 15 TRBV5-1
CASSVRGQETQYF 13 TRBV19
CAGDIRPTEKLFF 13 TRBV30
CASSLFPSTDTQYF 14 TRBV27
CSVEGGTSGRADDIQYF 17 TRBV29-1
CASSLLVRQGRDTQYF 16 TRBV2
CASSTLKREGGTDTQYF 17 TRBV19
CASSLGPQRGNEQFF 15 TRBV7-9